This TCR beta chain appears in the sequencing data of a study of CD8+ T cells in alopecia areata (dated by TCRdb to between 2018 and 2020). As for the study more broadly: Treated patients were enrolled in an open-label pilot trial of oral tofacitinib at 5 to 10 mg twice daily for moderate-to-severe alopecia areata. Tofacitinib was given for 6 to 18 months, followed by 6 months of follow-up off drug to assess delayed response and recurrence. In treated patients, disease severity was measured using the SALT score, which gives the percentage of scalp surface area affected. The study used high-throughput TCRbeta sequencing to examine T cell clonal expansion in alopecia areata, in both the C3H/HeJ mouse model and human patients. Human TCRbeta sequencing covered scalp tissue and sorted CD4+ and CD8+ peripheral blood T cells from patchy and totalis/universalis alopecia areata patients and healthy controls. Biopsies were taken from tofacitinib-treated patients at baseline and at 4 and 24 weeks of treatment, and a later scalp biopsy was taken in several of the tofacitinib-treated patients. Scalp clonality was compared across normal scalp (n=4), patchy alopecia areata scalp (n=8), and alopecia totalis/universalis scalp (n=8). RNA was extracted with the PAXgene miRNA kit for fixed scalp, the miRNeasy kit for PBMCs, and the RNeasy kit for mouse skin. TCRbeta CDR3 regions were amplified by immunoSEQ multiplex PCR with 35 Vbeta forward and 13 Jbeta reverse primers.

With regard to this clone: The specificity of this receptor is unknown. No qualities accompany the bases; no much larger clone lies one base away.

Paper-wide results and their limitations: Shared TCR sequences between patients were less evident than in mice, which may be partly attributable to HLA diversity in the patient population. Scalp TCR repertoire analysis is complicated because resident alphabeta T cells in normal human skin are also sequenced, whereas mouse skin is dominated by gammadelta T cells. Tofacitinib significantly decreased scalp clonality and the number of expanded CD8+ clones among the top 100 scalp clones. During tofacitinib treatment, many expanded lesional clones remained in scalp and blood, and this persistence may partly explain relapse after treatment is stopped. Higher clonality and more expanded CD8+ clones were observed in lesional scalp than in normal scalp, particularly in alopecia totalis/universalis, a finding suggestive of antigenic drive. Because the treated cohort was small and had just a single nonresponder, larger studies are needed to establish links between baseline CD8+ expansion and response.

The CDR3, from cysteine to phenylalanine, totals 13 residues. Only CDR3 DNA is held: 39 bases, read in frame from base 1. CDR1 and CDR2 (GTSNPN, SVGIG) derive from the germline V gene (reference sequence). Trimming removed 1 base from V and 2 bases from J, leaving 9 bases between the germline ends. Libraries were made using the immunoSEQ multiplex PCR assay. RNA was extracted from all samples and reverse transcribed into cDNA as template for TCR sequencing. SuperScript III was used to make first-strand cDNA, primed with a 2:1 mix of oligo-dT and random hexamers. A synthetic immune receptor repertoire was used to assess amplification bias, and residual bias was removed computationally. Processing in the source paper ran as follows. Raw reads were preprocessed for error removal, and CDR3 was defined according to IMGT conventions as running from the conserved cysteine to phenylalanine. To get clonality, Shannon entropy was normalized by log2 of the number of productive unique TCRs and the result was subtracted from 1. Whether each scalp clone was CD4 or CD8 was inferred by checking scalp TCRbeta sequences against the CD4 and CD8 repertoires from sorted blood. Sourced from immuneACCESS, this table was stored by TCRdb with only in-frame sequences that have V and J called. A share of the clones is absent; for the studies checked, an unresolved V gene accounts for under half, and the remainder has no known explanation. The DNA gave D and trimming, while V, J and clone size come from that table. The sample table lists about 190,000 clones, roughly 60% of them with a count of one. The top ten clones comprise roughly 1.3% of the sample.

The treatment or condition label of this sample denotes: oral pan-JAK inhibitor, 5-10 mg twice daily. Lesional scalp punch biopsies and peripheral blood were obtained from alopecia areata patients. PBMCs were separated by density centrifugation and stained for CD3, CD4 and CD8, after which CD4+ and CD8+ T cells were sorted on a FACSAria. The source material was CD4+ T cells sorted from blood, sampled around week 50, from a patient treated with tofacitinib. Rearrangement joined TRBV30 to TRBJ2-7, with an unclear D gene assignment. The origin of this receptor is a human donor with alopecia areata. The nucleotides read TGTGCCTGGAGTGACAGAGGCCCCTACGAGCAGTACTTC. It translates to CAWSDRGPYEQYF.